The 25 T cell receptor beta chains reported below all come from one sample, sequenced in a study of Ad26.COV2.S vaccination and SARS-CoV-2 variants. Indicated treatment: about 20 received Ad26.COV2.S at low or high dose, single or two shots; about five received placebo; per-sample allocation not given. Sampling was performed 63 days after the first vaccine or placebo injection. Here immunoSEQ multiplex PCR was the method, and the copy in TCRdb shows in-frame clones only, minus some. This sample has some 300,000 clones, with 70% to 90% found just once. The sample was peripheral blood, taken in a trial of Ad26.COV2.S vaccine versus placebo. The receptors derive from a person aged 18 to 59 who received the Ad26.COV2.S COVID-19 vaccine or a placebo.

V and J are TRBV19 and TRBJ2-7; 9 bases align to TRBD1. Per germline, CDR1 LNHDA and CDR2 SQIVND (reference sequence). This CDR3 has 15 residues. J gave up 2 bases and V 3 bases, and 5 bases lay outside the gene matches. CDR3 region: CASSIGTGGPYEQYF. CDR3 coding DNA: TGTGCCAGTAGTATTGGAACAGGGGGCCCCTACGAGCAGTACTTC.

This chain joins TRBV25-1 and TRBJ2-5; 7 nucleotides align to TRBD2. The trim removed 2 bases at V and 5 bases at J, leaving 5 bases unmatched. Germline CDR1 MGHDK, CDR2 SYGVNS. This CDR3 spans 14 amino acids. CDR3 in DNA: TGTGCCAGCAGTGAAGGGCAGGGAGGGGAGACCCAGTACTTC. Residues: CASSEGQGGETQYF.

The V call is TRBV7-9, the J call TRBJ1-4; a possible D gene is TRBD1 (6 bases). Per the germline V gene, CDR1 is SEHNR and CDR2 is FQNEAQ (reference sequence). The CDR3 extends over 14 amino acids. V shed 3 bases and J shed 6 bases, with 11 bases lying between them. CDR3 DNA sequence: TGTGCCAGCAGCTTGGACAGCCCCTATGAAAAACTGTTTTTT. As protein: CASSLDSPYEKLFF.

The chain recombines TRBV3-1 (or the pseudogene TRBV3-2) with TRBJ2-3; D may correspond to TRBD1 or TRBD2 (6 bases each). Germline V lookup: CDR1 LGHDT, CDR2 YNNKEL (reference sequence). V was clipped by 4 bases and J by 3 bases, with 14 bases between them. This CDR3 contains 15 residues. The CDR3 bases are TGTGCCAGCAGCCCCCGGGGGCGAAGGACAGATACGCAGTATTTT. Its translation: CASSPRGRRTDTQYF.

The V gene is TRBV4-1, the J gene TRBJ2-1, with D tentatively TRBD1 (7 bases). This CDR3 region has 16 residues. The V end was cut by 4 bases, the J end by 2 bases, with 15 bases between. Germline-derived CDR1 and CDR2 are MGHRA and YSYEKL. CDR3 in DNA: TGCGCCAGCAGCCTAGGAGGGGGCCGGACCTACAATGAGCAGTTCTTC. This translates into CASSLGGGRTYNEQFF.

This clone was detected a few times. CDR3 in DNA: TGCGCCAGCAGCCAAGATTTGGACAGTGGTGGCAATCAGCCCCAGCATTTT. Encoded protein: CASSQDLDSGGNQPQHF. This chain uses TRBV4-3 with TRBJ1-5, with D perhaps matching TRBD1 (6 bases). Per the germline V gene, CDR1 is LGHNA and CDR2 is YSLEER. Trimming removed 0 bases from V and 2 bases from J, with 14 bases in between. This CDR3 comprises 17 residues.

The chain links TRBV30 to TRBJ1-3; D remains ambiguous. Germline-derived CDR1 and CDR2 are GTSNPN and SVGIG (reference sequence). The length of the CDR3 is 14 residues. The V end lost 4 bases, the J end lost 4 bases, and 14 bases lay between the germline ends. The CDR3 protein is CAWKRTIGGNTIYF. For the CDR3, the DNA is TGTGCCTGGAAACGGACCATTGGCGGAAACACCATATATTTT.

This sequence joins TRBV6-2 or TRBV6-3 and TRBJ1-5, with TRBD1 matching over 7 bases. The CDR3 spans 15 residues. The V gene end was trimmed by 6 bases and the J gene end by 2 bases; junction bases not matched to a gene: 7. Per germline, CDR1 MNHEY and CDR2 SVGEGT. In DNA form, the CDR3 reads TGTGCCAGCAGCCCTGGGCAGGGGGGCAATCAGCCCCAGCATTTT. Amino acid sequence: CASSPGQGGNQPQHF.

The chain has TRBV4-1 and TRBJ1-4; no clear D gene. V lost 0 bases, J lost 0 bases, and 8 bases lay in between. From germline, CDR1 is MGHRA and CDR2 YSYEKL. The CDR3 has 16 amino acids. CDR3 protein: CASSQEWSATNEKLFF. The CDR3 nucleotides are TGCGCCAGCAGCCAAGAGTGGTCGGCAACTAATGAAAAACTGTTTTTT.

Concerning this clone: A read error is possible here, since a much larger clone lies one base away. CDR3 DNA: TGTGCCAGCAGTTCGAAGAGCAATCAGCCCCAGCATTTT. Its protein is CASSSKSNQPQHF. The V call is TRBV7-8, the J call TRBJ1-5; D ambiguous. Germline CDR1 reads SGHVS; CDR2 reads FQNEAQ. Between the trimmed V and J ends, which lost 6 bases and 1 base, there was a span of 7 bases. This CDR3 has 13 amino acids.

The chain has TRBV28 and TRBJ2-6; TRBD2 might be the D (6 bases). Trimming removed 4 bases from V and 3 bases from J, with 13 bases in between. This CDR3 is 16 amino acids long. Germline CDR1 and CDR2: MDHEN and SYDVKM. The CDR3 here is CASSSGGAIGANVLTF. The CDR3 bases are TGTGCCAGCAGTTCAGGAGGGGCCATTGGGGCCAACGTCCTGACTTTC.

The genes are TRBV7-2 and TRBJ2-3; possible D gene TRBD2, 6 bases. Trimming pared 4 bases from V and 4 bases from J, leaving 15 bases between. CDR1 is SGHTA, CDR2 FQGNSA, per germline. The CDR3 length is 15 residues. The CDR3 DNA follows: TGTGCCAGCAGCTCCCGGGTCGGGGGAGCAGATACGCAGTATTTT. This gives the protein CASSSRVGGADTQYF. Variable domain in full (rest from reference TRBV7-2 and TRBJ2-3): GAGVSQSPSNKVTEKGKDVELRCDPISGHTALYWYRQSLGQGLEFLIYFQGNSAPDKSGLPSDRFSAERTGGSVSTLTIQRTQQEDSAVYLCASSSRVGGADTQYFGPGTRLTVL.

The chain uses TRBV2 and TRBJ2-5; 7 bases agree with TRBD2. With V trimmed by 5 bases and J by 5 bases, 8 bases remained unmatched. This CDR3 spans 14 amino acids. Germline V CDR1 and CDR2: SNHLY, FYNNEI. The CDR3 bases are TGTGCCAGCAGTTCCTGGACTAGTATTGAGACCCAGTACTTC. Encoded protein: CASSSWTSIETQYF.

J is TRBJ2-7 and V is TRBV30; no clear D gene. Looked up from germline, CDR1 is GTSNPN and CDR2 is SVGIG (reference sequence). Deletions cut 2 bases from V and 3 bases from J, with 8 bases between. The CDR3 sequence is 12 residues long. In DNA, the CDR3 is TGTGCCTGGAGTCACAGCAGCTACGAGCAGTACTTC. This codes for CAWSHSSYEQYF.

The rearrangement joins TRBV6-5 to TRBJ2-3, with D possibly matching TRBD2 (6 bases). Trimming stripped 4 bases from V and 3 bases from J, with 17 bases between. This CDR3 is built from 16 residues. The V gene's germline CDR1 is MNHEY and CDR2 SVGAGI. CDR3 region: CASSLDPGGGTDTQYF. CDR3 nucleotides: TGTGCCAGCAGTTTGGACCCCGGGGGTGGGACAGATACGCAGTATTTT.

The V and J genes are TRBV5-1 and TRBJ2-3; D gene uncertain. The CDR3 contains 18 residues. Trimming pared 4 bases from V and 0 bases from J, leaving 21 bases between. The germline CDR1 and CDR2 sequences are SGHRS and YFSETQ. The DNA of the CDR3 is TGCGCCAGCAGCAACTCACCGAGACGGAGCCCTAGCACAGATACGCAGTATTTT. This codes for CASSNSPRRSPSTDTQYF. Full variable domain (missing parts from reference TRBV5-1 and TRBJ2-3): KAGVTQTPRYLIKTRGQQVTLSCSPISGHRSVSWYQQTPGQGLQFLFEYFSETQRNKGNFPGRFSGRQFSNSRSEMNVSTLELGDSALYLCASSNSPRRSPSTDTQYFGPGTRLTVL.

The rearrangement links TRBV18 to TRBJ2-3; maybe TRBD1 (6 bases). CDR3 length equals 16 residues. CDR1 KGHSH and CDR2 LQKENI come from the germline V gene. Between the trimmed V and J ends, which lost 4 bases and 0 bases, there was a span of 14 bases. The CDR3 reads CASSRDRLASTDTQYF. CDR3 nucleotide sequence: TGTGCCAGCTCACGCGACAGGCTTGCTAGCACAGATACGCAGTATTTT.

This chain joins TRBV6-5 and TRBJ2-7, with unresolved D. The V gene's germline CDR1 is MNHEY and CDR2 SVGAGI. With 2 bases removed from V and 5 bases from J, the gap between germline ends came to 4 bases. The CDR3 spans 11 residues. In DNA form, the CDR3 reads TGTGCCAGCAGTTACAGTAACGAGCAGTACTTC. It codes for CASSYSNEQYF.

The CDR3 is CASEGGGTF. In DNA, the CDR3 is TGTGCCAGTGAGGGCGGGGGCACCTTC. The chain combines TRBV30 with TRBJ1-2, with D maybe TRBD1 (5 bases). This CDR3 contains 9 residues. Germline CDR1 is GTSNPN and CDR2 is SVGIG (reference sequence). Trimming shortened V by 8 bases and J by 13 bases, and 14 bases separated the two germline ends.

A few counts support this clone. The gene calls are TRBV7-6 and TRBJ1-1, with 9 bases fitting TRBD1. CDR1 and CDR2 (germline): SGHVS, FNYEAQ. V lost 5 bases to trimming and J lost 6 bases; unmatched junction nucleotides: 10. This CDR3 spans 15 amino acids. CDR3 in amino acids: CASSRGTGTGAEAFF. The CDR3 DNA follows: TGTGCCAGCAGCCGGGGGACAGGGACCGGCGCTGAAGCTTTCTTT.

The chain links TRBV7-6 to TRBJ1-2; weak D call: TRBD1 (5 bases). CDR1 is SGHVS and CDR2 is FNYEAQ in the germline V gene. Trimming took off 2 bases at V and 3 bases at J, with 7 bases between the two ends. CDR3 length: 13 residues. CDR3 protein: CASSLQGDYGYTF. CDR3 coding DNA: TGTGCCAGCAGCTTACAGGGCGACTATGGCTACACCTTC.

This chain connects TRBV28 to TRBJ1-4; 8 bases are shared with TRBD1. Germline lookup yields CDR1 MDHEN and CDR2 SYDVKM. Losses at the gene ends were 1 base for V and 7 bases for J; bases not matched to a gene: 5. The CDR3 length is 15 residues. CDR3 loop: CASSLSTGVSEKLFF. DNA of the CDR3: TGTGCCAGCAGTTTATCGACAGGGGTATCTGAAAAACTGTTTTTT.

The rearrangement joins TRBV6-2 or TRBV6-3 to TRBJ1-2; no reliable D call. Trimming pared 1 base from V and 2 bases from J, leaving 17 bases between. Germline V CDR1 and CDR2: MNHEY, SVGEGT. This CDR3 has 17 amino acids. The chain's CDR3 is CASSYFFSSRYNYGYTF. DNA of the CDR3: TGTGCCAGCAGTTACTTTTTTAGCTCAAGATACAACTATGGCTACACCTTC.

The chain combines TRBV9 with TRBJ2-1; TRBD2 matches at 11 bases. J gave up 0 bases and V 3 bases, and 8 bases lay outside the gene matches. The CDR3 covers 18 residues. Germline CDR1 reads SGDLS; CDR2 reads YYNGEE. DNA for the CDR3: TGTGCCAGCAGCGCCGGACTAGCGGGCGTAAGCTCCTACAATGAGCAGTTCTTC. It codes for CASSAGLAGVSSYNEQFF.

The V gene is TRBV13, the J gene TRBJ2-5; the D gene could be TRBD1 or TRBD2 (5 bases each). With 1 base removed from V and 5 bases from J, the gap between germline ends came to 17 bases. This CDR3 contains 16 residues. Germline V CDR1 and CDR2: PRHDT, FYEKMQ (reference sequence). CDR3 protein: CASSLEPRAGRETQYF. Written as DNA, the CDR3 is TGTGCCAGCAGCTTAGAACCCAGGGCGGGTAGGGAGACCCAGTACTTC.